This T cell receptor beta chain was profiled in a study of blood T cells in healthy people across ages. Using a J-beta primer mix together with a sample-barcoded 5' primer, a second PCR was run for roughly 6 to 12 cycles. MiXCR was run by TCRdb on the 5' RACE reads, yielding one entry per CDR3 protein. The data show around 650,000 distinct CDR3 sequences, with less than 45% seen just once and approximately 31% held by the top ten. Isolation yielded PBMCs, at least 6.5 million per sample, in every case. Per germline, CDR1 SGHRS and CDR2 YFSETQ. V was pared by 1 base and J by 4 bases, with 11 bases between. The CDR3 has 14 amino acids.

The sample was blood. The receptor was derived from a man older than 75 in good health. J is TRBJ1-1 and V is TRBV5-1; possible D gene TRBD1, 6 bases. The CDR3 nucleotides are TGCGCCAGCAGCTTGACAGGGCCGGGCACTGAAGCTTTCTTT. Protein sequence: CASSLTGPGTEAFF.